This T cell receptor beta chain was sequenced for a study of shared clonotypes between healthy human individuals. Study information: The cohort comprised a couple of women and a few men. Their ages spanned 18 to 49 years. Overall study results and limits: Enrolling few donors narrowed the genetic and exposure-history diversity that was represented.

Replicate PCRs from sorted subsets contained approximately 190 ng DNA, which is 31,000 or so T cell genomes. Method: immunoSEQ multiplex PCR; TCRdb's copy keeps in-frame clones and lacks some. The repertoire has hundreds of thousands of clones, under 80% of them found once; the top ten carry over 1.5%. In regard to this clone: Its antigen remains unknown.

V was clipped by 5 bases and J by 8 bases; unmatched bases: 7. The germline V gene has CDR1 MNHNY and CDR2 SVGAGI (reference sequence). This CDR3 region has 13 residues. This TCR derives from a woman younger than 45 in good health. The sequencing sample was made of memory CD4+ T cells sorted from blood. Subset defined: CD45RA-negative fraction. The V call is TRBV6-6, the J call TRBJ1-2; 8 bases map to TRBD1. This CDR3 is CASSQNRGVGYTF. The CDR3 DNA follows: TGTGCCAGCAGTCAGAACAGGGGGGTGGGCTACACCTTC.